One and the same sample provided the 4 T cell receptor beta chains below, sequenced in a study of cytomegalovirus exposure and HLA in healthy donors (dated by TCRdb to the late 2010s). The library came from the immunoSEQ multiplex PCR assay. As stored in TCRdb, this immuneACCESS dataset retains in-frame rearrangements with V and J assigned. A fraction of the clones does not appear; measured against another copy, unresolved V genes explain less than half of the discrepancy, and the remainder lacks a known reason. Recorded for this sample are about 65,000 clones; 92% of them occurred a single time. The ten largest clones capture 1.3% of the sample. What was sequenced was PBMCs. These receptors came from a young woman in good health and CMV-seronegative.

The rearrangement joins TRBV5-4 to TRBJ2-3; 9 nucleotides align to TRBD2. Germline V gene sequence: CDR1 SGHNT, CDR2 YYREEE (reference sequence). CDR3 length: 15 residues. Losses at the gene ends were 0 bases for V and 6 bases for J; bases not matched to a gene: 5. The DNA for the CDR3 is TGTGCCAGCAGCTTGGGCGGGGGGGCATCTGATACGCAGTATTTT. It translates to CASSLGGGASDTQYF.

This chain joins TRBV18 and TRBJ1-5; D is unclear. The CDR3 sequence is 14 residues long. Trimming removed 6 bases from V and 7 bases from J, with 16 bases in between. Germline V lookup: CDR1 KGHSH, CDR2 LQKENI. The CDR3 nucleotides are TGTGCCAGCTCTCAGACGAGGGAGGACCAGCCCCAGCATTTT. Translating it yields CASSQTREDQPQHF.

The gene calls are TRBV6-6 and TRBJ2-7, with a weak D call TRBD2 (5 bases). Trimming took 5 bases from V and 3 from J, leaving 11 bases between them. CDR1 is MNHNY, CDR2 SVGAGI, per germline (reference sequence). The length of the CDR3 is 13 residues. CDR3 coding DNA: TGTGCCAGCAGTCCTACCGGGGTCTACGAGCAGTACTTC. Its translation is CASSPTGVYEQYF.

The rearrangement joins TRBV7-2 to TRBJ2-1, with 9 bases lining up with TRBD1. Trimming at V came to 3 bases and at J to 6 bases, leaving 6 bases not matched to a gene. This CDR3 region has 15 residues. The germline V gene has CDR1 SGHTA and CDR2 FQGNSA. This chain's CDR3 is CASSLGGTGFNEQFF. Here the CDR3 DNA reads TGTGCCAGCAGCTTGGGGGGGACAGGGTTCAATGAGCAGTTCTTC.